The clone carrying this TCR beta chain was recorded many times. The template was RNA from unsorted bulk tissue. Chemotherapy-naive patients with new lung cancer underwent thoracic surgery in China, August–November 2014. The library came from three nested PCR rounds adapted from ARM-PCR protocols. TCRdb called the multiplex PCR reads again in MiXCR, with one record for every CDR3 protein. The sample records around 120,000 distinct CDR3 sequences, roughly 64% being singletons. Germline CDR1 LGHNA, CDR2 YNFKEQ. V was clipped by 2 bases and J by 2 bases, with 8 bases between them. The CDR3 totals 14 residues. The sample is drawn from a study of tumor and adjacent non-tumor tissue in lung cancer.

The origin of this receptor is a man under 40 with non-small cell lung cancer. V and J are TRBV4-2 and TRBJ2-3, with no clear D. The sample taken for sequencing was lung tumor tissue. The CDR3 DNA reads TGTGCCAGCAGCCAATTCCAGGACACAGATACGCAGTATTTT. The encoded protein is CASSQFQDTDTQYF.